This record covers a single T cell receptor (beta chain). The sample belongs to a study of shared clonotypes between healthy human individuals. This CDR3 region has 14 residues. Germline V gene sequence: CDR1 SGHDN, CDR2 FVKESK. Trimming stripped 2 bases from V and 4 bases from J, with 12 bases between. CD45RO-negative, CCR7-positively selected cells formed the naive CD8 fraction, excluding terminally differentiated effector memory CD45RA+ cells. Clones were read by immunoSEQ multiplex PCR, and TCRdb kept only the in-frame ones, dropping some. The table records about 680,000 clones, roughly 94% of them present only once.

The TCR was taken from a man aged 25-40 years in good health. Source material: naive CD8+ T cells sorted from blood. The rearrangement joins TRBV14 to TRBJ2-7; D might be TRBD1 or TRBD2, each matching 5 bases. CDR3: CASSQTGLKYEQYF. In nucleotides, the CDR3 is TGTGCCAGCAGCCAAACAGGACTTAAATACGAGCAGTACTTC.